This T cell receptor beta chain appears in the sequencing data of a study of shared clonotypes between healthy human individuals. The table came from immunoSEQ multiplex PCR; TCRdb's copy has only in-frame clones and leaves some out. The table records a few hundred thousand clones, about 96% of them present only once. Findings and limits, study-wide: Some clonotypes were shared by all four sorted-subset donors, while others were not shared. The non-shared ones had lower generation probabilities than the shared ones.

The V and J ends lost 3 bases and 0 bases respectively, with 3 bases between them. CDR3 length: 12 amino acids. CDR1 is WNHNN and CDR2 is SYGVQD in the germline V gene (reference sequence). Recent vaccinations or acute infections were absent in the healthy HIV-negative adult donors. Donors were Caucasian adults residing in Nashville, Tennessee, USA. CD8 memory merged CD45RO+ with CCR7-negative CD45RA+ TemRA cells. To note about this clone: The antigen is unknown.

This clonotype was obtained from a man younger than 45 in good health. The chain carries TRBV10-1 and TRBJ2-7; no definite D call. The sequencing sample was made of memory CD8+ T cells sorted from blood. Specified subset: CD45RO+ cells pooled with CCR7-negative TemRA cells. The CDR3 sequence: CASSDNSYEQYF. CDR3 bases: TGCGCCAGCAGTGACAACTCCTACGAGCAGTACTTC.